The present TCR beta chain was sequenced within a study of beta chain features in type 1 diabetes. Findings of the study overall: The influence of HLA type on TCRB rearrangement stayed undetermined.

The investigators reverse transcribed all of the isolated RNA, so they sequenced expressed TCRB transcripts. Using immunoSEQ multiplex PCR, the repertoire was profiled, and TCRdb retains in-frame clones only, with some absent. The data contain approximately 150,000 clones, over 9.5% of them singletons. Only a few counts were recorded for this clone. What it binds is not known. V was cut by 2 bases and J by 8 bases, with 9 bases left in between. Germline CDR1 reads KGHSH; CDR2 reads LQKENI. The CDR3 runs to 13 residues. What was sequenced was naive CD4+ T cells from blood. J is TRBJ1-4 and V is TRBV18; D not resolved. The source is a man between 18 and 35 years old in good health. Here the CDR3 reads CASSPGQKEKLFF. As DNA, the CDR3 is TGTGCCAGCTCACCAGGCCAGAAAGAAAAACTGTTTTTT.